This T cell receptor (beta chain) was recorded in a study of cytomegalovirus exposure and HLA in healthy donors. As for the study in general: The roughly 130 validation repertoires used the same platform as the roughly 670 first-cohort repertoires, a later analysis reported. Study outcomes and limitations: Most observed TCR sequences were rare, whereas some public TCRs were detected in many donors. Associated with cytomegalovirus, according to the listing, were 150 to 200 TCR beta chains. According to a later analysis, TCR clusters from the first cohort tended to co-occur in the approximately 130 validation repertoires.

As for this clone: Antigen specificity is unknown.

The data were produced by immunoSEQ multiplex PCR, yet TCRdb's version contains in-frame clones alone and is incomplete. The sample carries roughly 65,000 clones, 91% recorded once. CDR1 is MRHNA, CDR2 SNTAGT, per germline. CDR3 size: 14 residues. V lost 6 bases, J lost 4 bases, and 15 bases lay in between. The source material was PBMCs. The chain is built from TRBV6-4 and TRBJ1-1; the D is unclear. The receptor was isolated from a man younger than 35 in good health and CMV-seronegative. CDR3: CASRAQTRGTEAFF. In nucleotides, the CDR3 is TGTGCCAGCAGGGCCCAGACGCGAGGCACTGAAGCTTTCTTT.